These 20 T cell receptor beta chains came from one sample sequenced in a study of cytomegalovirus exposure and HLA in healthy donors (dated by TCRdb to about 2017). Library construction relied on the immunoSEQ multiplex PCR assay. For the multiplex PCR, a mixture combining 60 forward primers for TCR Vbeta segments and 13 reverse primers for TCR Jbeta segments was used. Not all clones reach the TCRdb copy of this immuneACCESS table, which keeps in-frame sequences only. Checked studies attribute under half of the gap to unresolved V genes and leave the rest unexplained. The sample table shows roughly 120,000 clones, and around two thirds are seen once. Around 9.7% of the sample rests with the top ten. Sequencing was carried out using PBMCs. The receptor source for this set is a woman between 40 and 55 years old in good health and CMV-seropositive.

The chain is built from TRBV28 and TRBJ2-1; the match to TRBD2 covers 13 bases. V dropped 6 bases and J dropped 8; count of bases not matched to a gene: 7. The CDR3 has 15 amino acids. Germline CDR1 reads MDHEN; CDR2 reads SYDVKM. DNA of the CDR3: TGTGCCAGCAGGGTTACTAGCGGGAGGGCCGATGAGCAGTTCTTC. Its protein is CASRVTSGRADEQFF. Together with reference TRBV28 and TRBJ2-1, the CDR3 gives the full variable domain: DVKVTQSSRYLVKRTGEKVFLECVQDMDHENMFWYRQDPGLGLRLIYFSYDVKMKEKGDIPEGYSVSREKKERFSLILESASTNQTSMYLCASRVTSGRADEQFFGPGTRLTVL.

The gene calls are TRBV19 and TRBJ2-6; D is uncertain. CDR1 is LNHDA, CDR2 SQIVND, per germline (reference sequence). This CDR3 comprises 17 residues. The V gene lost 5 bases and the J gene lost 0 bases, with 14 bases spanning the gap. The CDR3 DNA reads TGTGCCAGTAGTCTCGCATGGTACTACTCTGGGGCCAACGTCCTGACTTTC. Translated, it gives CASSLAWYYSGANVLTF.

The sample holds one count of this clone. The chain combines TRBV7-2 with TRBJ1-1; perhaps TRBD1 as D (6 bases). Trimming cost V 2 bases and J 4 bases, with 11 bases left between them. Germline values: CDR1 SGHTA, CDR2 FQGNSA. The length of the CDR3 is 14 residues. CDR3 sequence reads: CASSLNRVATEAFF. Written as DNA, the CDR3 is TGTGCCAGCAGCTTAAACAGGGTTGCCACTGAAGCTTTCTTT.

The gene calls are TRBV30 and TRBJ2-7; TRBD2 matches 7 bases. This CDR3 has 15 amino acids. After removal of 1 base from V and 6 bases from J, the junction contained 12 bases not matched to a gene. Germline V gene data show CDR1 as GTSNPN and CDR2 as SVGIG (reference sequence). The CDR3 bases are TGTGCCTGGAGTGAGAGGGGAGCGGGGCCGGGCGAGCAGTACTTC. As protein: CAWSERGAGPGEQYF.

The chain employs TRBV28 and TRBJ2-2; tentatively, D is TRBD2 (6 bases). V was clipped by 10 bases and J by 0 bases, with 18 bases between them. The CDR3 contains 16 residues. Germline lookup yields CDR1 MDHEN and CDR2 SYDVKM. The DNA of the CDR3 is TGTGCCACCTATACTAGCAAAATCACGAACACCGGGGAGCTGTTTTTT. The encoded protein is CATYTSKITNTGELFF.

V usage is TRBV5-8 and J usage is TRBJ2-2; 8 nucleotides align to TRBD2. J was trimmed by 4 bases and V by 10 bases; bases with no gene match: 6. Germline CDR1 reads SGHTS; CDR2 reads YDEGEE. The CDR3 runs 13 residues. Written as DNA, the CDR3 is TGTGCCCGTACTAGCGGAGCCACCGGGGAGCTGTTTTTT. Translated: CARTSGATGELFF.

This sequence joins TRBV27 and TRBJ2-5, with 9 nucleotides matching TRBD1. CDR1 is MNHEY, CDR2 SMNVEV, per germline (reference sequence). Losses at the gene ends were 5 bases for V and 5 bases for J; bases not matched to a gene: 12. The CDR3 length is 16 residues. The CDR3 nucleotides are TGTGCCAGCAGTCGTACTCACCGGGACAGGGACGAGACCCAGTACTTC. Encoded protein: CASSRTHRDRDETQYF.

This clone has just a few counts. This chain connects TRBV9 to TRBJ2-7; TRBD2 agrees at 7 bases. The CDR3 totals 16 residues. The germline V gene has CDR1 SGDLS and CDR2 YYNGEE. The junction had 11 bases not matched to a gene; V was cut back by 3 bases and J by 2 bases. This chain's CDR3 is CASSAAGGSGTYEQYF. The DNA of the CDR3 is TGTGCCAGCAGCGCCGCCGGGGGGAGCGGTACCTACGAGCAGTACTTC.

This rearrangement joins TRBV19 to TRBJ2-3, with a possible D match to TRBD2 (7 bases). CDR3 length: 15 amino acids. V gave up 0 bases and J gave up 9 bases, with 16 bases separating them. Germline CDR1 and CDR2: LNHDA and SQIVND (reference sequence). The chain's CDR3 is CASSIDRGGDGTQYF. DNA of the CDR3: TGTGCCAGTAGTATAGATCGAGGGGGGGACGGAACGCAGTATTTT.

This clone showed up just a few times. This rearrangement joins TRBV28 to TRBJ1-2; TRBD1 matches 11 bases. This CDR3 has 14 residues. Per the germline V gene, CDR1 is MDHEN and CDR2 is SYDVKM. V lost 8 bases, J lost 4 bases, and 6 bases stayed unmatched. The CDR3 reads CASAGTGGPYGYTF. In DNA, the CDR3 is TGTGCCAGCGCGGGGACAGGGGGGCCCTATGGCTACACCTTC.

This clone was observed a few times. For the CDR3, the DNA is TGTGCCAGCAGCTTAGTCTCTGGGACTAGCGGTTACGAGCAGTACTTC. This translates into CASSLVSGTSGYEQYF. V is TRBV7-9 and J is TRBJ2-7, with TRBD2 matching over 11 bases. The CDR3 extends over 16 amino acids. Germline values: CDR1 SEHNR, CDR2 FQNEAQ (reference sequence). The V gene end was trimmed by 1 base and the J gene end by 4 bases; junction bases not matched to a gene: 6.

The chain employs TRBV4-3 and TRBJ2-2, with D tentatively TRBD2 (5 bases). Trimming took off 0 bases at V and 6 bases at J, with 14 bases between the two ends. The CDR3 is 16 amino acids. Germline CDR1 reads LGHNA; CDR2 reads YSLEER. CDR3 bases: TGCGCCAGCAGCCAAGAGGGAGCTACCCTTGCCGGGGAGCTGTTTTTT. The encoded protein is CASSQEGATLAGELFF.

This clone was observed a few times. The chain uses TRBV5-5 and TRBJ1-1; D unresolved. The germline V gene has CDR1 SGHKS and CDR2 YYEKEE (reference sequence). The V and J ends lost 6 bases and 1 base respectively, with 13 bases between them. The CDR3 covers 14 residues. In nucleotides, the CDR3 is TGTGCCAGCACCATTCTAAGTACGAACACTGAAGCTTTCTTT. Amino acid sequence: CASTILSTNTEAFF. The variable domain in full, completed from reference TRBV5-5 and TRBJ1-1, reads DAGVTQSPTHLIKTRGQQVTLRCSPISGHKSVSWYQQVLGQGPQFIFQYYEKEERGRGNFPDRFSARQFPNYSSELNVNALLLGDSALYLCASTILSTNTEAFFGQGTRLTVV.

The table lists this clone with a count of one. The chain is built from TRBV9 and TRBJ2-7; TRBD2 agrees at 7 bases. Per the germline V gene, CDR1 is SGDLS and CDR2 is YYNGEE. With V trimmed by 0 bases and J by 4 bases, 7 bases remained unmatched. The CDR3 runs 15 residues. The CDR3 bases are TGTGCCAGCAGCGTAGGGAGCGGGAATTCGTACGAGCAGTACTTC. It specifies CASSVGSGNSYEQYF.

The chain recombines TRBV5-1 with TRBJ2-5, with TRBD1 identical over 7 bases. J gave up 2 bases and V 4 bases, and 11 bases lay outside the gene matches. CDR3 length: 16 residues. Looked up from germline, CDR1 is SGHRS and CDR2 is YFSETQ. This CDR3 is CASSPLGQPLQETQYF. The CDR3 coding sequence is TGCGCCAGCAGCCCCTTGGGACAGCCTTTACAAGAGACCCAGTACTTC. Full variable domain (missing parts from reference TRBV5-1 and TRBJ2-5): KAGVTQTPRYLIKTRGQQVTLSCSPISGHRSVSWYQQTPGQGLQFLFEYFSETQRNKGNFPGRFSGRQFSNSRSEMNVSTLELGDSALYLCASSPLGQPLQETQYFGPGTRLLVL.

The V call is TRBV10-1, the J call TRBJ2-3; TRBD2 matches 8 bases. V lost 10 bases and J lost 3; bases outside the gene matches: 9. Germline lookup yields CDR1 WNHNN and CDR2 SYGVQD (reference sequence). The CDR3 covers 14 residues. For the CDR3, the DNA is TGCGCCACCCAGCCGGGAGGGTTGACAGATACGCAGTATTTT. Translating gives CATQPGGLTDTQYF.

V usage is TRBV6-5 and J usage is TRBJ2-3, with 8 bases that match TRBD2. Germline loops: CDR1 MNHEY, CDR2 SVGAGI. The CDR3 loop spans 15 amino acids. J gave up 3 bases and V 7 bases, and 9 bases lay outside the gene matches. CDR3 amino acids: CASTSGGGWTDTQYF. For the CDR3, the DNA is TGTGCCAGCACTTCCGGGGGGGGTTGGACAGATACGCAGTATTTT.

This chain joins TRBV7-8 and TRBJ1-1; 9 nucleotides agree with TRBD1. The CDR3 has 15 amino acids. With V trimmed by 0 bases and J by 8 bases, 7 bases remained unmatched. Germline V CDR1 and CDR2: SGHVS, FQNEAQ. CDR3 in DNA: TGTGCCAGCAGCTTAGCACGGACAGGGGTTGCAGAAGCTTTCTTT. It specifies CASSLARTGVAEAFF. Supplemented by reference TRBV7-8 and TRBJ1-1, the full variable domain reads GAGVSQSPRYKVAKRGQDVALRCDPISGHVSLFWYQQALGQGPEFLTYFQNEAQLDKSGLPSDRFFAERPEGSVSTLKIQRTQQEDSAVYLCASSLARTGVAEAFFGQGTRLTVV.

The chain joins TRBV19 to TRBJ2-1, with 10 nucleotides matching TRBD2. CDR1 is LNHDA and CDR2 is SQIVND in the germline V gene (reference sequence). CDR3 length equals 18 residues. V lost 4 bases, J lost 7 bases, and 16 bases stayed unmatched. CDR3 protein: CASSKTPPSGRAGNEQFF. As DNA, the CDR3 is TGTGCCAGTAGTAAGACGCCTCCAAGCGGGAGGGCAGGGAATGAGCAGTTCTTC.

This clone was observed a few times. This chain links TRBV25-1 with TRBJ1-1; no clear D. Trimming removed 0 bases at V and 11 bases at J, with 13 bases between. The CDR3 has 13 amino acids. The germline V gene encodes CDR1 MGHDK and CDR2 SYGVNS. The CDR3 bases are TGTGCCAGCAGTGAATACGGGGAAGGGTCGGCTTTCTTT. Amino acids: CASSEYGEGSAFF.